The 30 T cell receptor beta chains given below trace back to one sample, sequenced in a study of cytomegalovirus exposure and HLA in healthy donors. This PCR relied on a set of 60 Vbeta primers and 13 Jbeta primers. Only in-frame clones appear in the TCRdb table, and some are missing; sequencing was by immunoSEQ multiplex PCR. This sample has some 160,000 clones, with approximately 80% found just once. The sample consisted of PBMCs. The receptors come from a young woman in good health and CMV-seronegative.

This clone occurred once. The chain joins TRBV9 to TRBJ2-7; possibly TRBD2 for D (6 bases). The CDR3 has 15 amino acids. V was clipped by 3 bases and J by 5 bases, with 18 bases between them. From germline, CDR1 is SGDLS and CDR2 YYNGEE. The CDR3 region is CASSAGTGSGHEQYF. The CDR3 coding sequence is TGTGCCAGCAGCGCAGGGACTGGCAGCGGGCACGAGCAGTACTTC.

The chain uses TRBV27 and TRBJ2-5, with a possible D match to TRBD2 (5 bases). The CDR3 consists of 14 residues. Trimming pared 6 bases from V and 4 bases from J, leaving 15 bases between. Looked up from germline, CDR1 is MNHEY and CDR2 is SMNVEV (reference sequence). The CDR3 sequence is CASRRALVSETQYF. In DNA form, the CDR3 reads TGTGCCAGCAGAAGGGCACTAGTTTCAGAGACCCAGTACTTC.

The chain carries TRBV14 and TRBJ1-4; D gene uncertain. The CDR3 consists of 12 residues. V was trimmed by 1 base and J by 5 bases, leaving 2 bases between them. Germline loops: CDR1 SGHDN, CDR2 FVKESK. The CDR3 sequence is CASSQVNEKLFF. In DNA form, the CDR3 reads TGTGCCAGCAGCCAAGTAAATGAAAAACTGTTTTTT.

V gene TRBV2 combines with J gene TRBJ1-5, with a possible D match to TRBD1 (6 bases). Trimming removed 8 bases from V and 5 bases from J, with 13 bases in between. The germline CDR1 and CDR2 sequences are SNHLY and FYNNEI. The length of the CDR3 is 13 residues. In DNA, the CDR3 is TGTGCCAGCCGCCGGCAGGGGTATCAGCCCCAGCATTTT. This encodes CASRRQGYQPQHF.

This clone was recorded a few times. CDR3 residues: CASSPTGGGGYTF. The CDR3, as DNA: TGTGCCAGCAGTCCCACGGGAGGAGGCGGCTACACCTTC. This chain connects TRBV6-5 to TRBJ1-2; no firm D call. Trimming took 5 bases from V and 8 from J, leaving 15 bases between them. The CDR3 loop spans 13 amino acids. CDR1 is MNHEY, CDR2 SVGAGI, per germline.

The chain couples TRBV7-6 to TRBJ2-1, with 9 bases aligning to TRBD1. The CDR3 extends over 18 amino acids. Germline trimming cut 0 bases from V and 4 bases from J; bases unmatched to any gene: 10. Germline CDR1 is SGHVS and CDR2 is FNYEAQ. The CDR3 sequence is CASSLARGDRALYNEQFF. DNA of the CDR3: TGTGCCAGCAGCTTAGCGAGGGGGGACAGGGCCCTATACAATGAGCAGTTCTTC.

The CDR3 sequence: CAWTLQETQYF. CDR3 DNA: TGTGCCTGGACCCTTCAAGAGACCCAGTACTTC. This sequence joins TRBV30 and TRBJ2-5; D gene uncertain. CDR3 size: 11 residues. The germline V and J ends were trimmed by 4 bases and 2 bases, with 5 bases remaining between them. The germline V gene has CDR1 GTSNPN and CDR2 SVGIG (reference sequence).

This clone was counted a few times. V is TRBV28 and J is TRBJ1-1, with D uncertain. The CDR3 is 11 residues long. Germline lookup yields CDR1 MDHEN and CDR2 SYDVKM. Trimming stripped 3 bases from V and 4 bases from J, with 3 bases between. The DNA for the CDR3 is TGTGCCAGCAGTTTTAGCACTGAAGCTTTCTTT. It codes for CASSFSTEAFF.

The sample holds one count of this clone. This sequence joins TRBV27 and TRBJ2-7, with a tentative D call TRBD1 (6 bases). The CDR3 is made up of 14 amino acids. Germline loops: CDR1 MNHEY, CDR2 SMNVEV (reference sequence). The V gene lost 0 bases and the J gene lost 3 bases, with 9 bases spanning the gap. CDR3 sequence reads: CASSLSTGRYEQYF. In DNA, the CDR3 is TGTGCCAGCAGTTTATCGACAGGTCGCTACGAGCAGTACTTC.

This clone was seen more than once but under ten times. V is TRBV6-6 and J is TRBJ1-2; D is undetermined. The germline V gene has CDR1 MNHNY and CDR2 SVGAGI (reference sequence). Trimming removed 5 bases at V and 8 bases at J, with 21 bases between. CDR3 length equals 15 residues. The CDR3 DNA is TGTGCCAGCAGTAGACCTAGCATCGGGATTCACGGCTACACCTTC. This encodes CASSRPSIGIHGYTF.

The chain uses TRBV5-1 and TRBJ2-1; 12 bases agree with TRBD2. Trimming cost V 0 bases and J 8 bases; bases outside gene matches: 9. CDR1 SGHRS and CDR2 YFSETQ come from the germline V gene. CDR3 length equals 17 residues. Here the CDR3 DNA reads TGCGCCAGCAGCTTGGGGGCTAGCGGGGGGGCCAGCGATGAGCAGTTCTTC. Translated: CASSLGASGGASDEQFF.

The chain has TRBV9 and TRBJ2-3, with 11 bases lining up with TRBD2. Trimming took 3 bases from V and 0 from J; bases not matched to a gene: 12. CDR3 length: 19 amino acids. The germline gives CDR1 SGDLS, CDR2 YYNGEE. Written as DNA, the CDR3 is TGTGCCAGCAGCGACGCCCCGGGACTAGCGGATGCTAGCACAGATACGCAGTATTTT. Translation gives CASSDAPGLADASTDTQYF.

This clone was observed a few times. The rearrangement uses TRBV19 and TRBJ1-5; TRBD1 aligns across 7 bases. This CDR3 region has 15 residues. After removal of 6 bases from V and 5 bases from J, the junction contained 10 bases not matched to a gene. CDR1 and CDR2 from the germline V gene are LNHDA and SQIVND (reference sequence). The CDR3 DNA reads TGTGCCAGTAGCCCCCAGACAGGGTGTGATCAGCCCCAGCATTTT. It codes for CASSPQTGCDQPQHF.

The chain is built from TRBV29-1 and TRBJ2-2; the match to TRBD2 covers 9 bases. Germline trimming cut 4 bases from V and 4 bases from J; bases unmatched to any gene: 10. Germline CDR1 and CDR2: SQVTM and ANQGSEA. The CDR3 has 16 amino acids. As DNA, the CDR3 is TGCAGCGTTGTGGATAGCGGGAGAGGGGGCACCGGGGAGCTGTTTTTT. Residues: CSVVDSGRGGTGELFF.

V and J are TRBV2 and TRBJ2-2; a weak D match, TRBD2 (5 bases). Germline CDR1 reads SNHLY; CDR2 reads FYNNEI. Trimming removed 6 bases from V and 5 bases from J, with 7 bases in between. This CDR3 has 12 amino acids. The CDR3 loop is CASRTRTGELFF. The CDR3 DNA follows: TGTGCCAGCAGAACTAGGACCGGGGAGCTGTTTTTT.

The chain recombines TRBV27 with TRBJ1-2, with a tentative D call TRBD1 (6 bases). This CDR3 spans 14 amino acids. Germline V gene data show CDR1 as MNHEY and CDR2 as SMNVEV (reference sequence). V was clipped by 8 bases and J by 4 bases, with 17 bases between them. DNA of the CDR3: TGTGCCAGCTCCCTGGGGGGGGCGACCTATGGCTACACCTTC. Its protein is CASSLGGATYGYTF.

This chain connects TRBV15 to TRBJ2-1; the D is unclear. Germline V gene data show CDR1 as LNHNV and CDR2 as YYDKDF (reference sequence). There are 12 residues in the CDR3. With 0 bases removed from V and 9 bases from J, the gap between germline ends came to 6 bases. The CDR3 DNA is TGTGCCACCAGCAGAGATAGAGTTGAGCAGTTCTTC. This sequence encodes CATSRDRVEQFF.

This clone appeared once. The chain has TRBV4-2 and TRBJ1-3, with D unclear. The V gene's germline CDR1 is LGHNA and CDR2 YNFKEQ. The CDR3 loop spans 13 amino acids. V was trimmed by 4 bases and J by 3 bases, leaving 7 bases between them. Written as DNA, the CDR3 is TGTGCCAGCAGCCCAGATCTTGGAAACACCATATATTTT. It yields the protein CASSPDLGNTIYF.

The chain uses TRBV10-3 and TRBJ2-1, with 8 bases fitting TRBD2. CDR1 and CDR2 from the germline V gene are ENHRY and SYGVKD. The CDR3 has 17 amino acids. V lost 2 bases to trimming and J lost 11 bases; unmatched junction nucleotides: 17. The CDR3 loop reads CAISEGGVGAGVTKQFF. The CDR3 nucleotides are TGTGCCATCAGTGAGGGCGGGGTGGGAGCGGGAGTAACAAAGCAGTTCTTC.

The chain links TRBV4-3 to TRBJ2-7; the match to TRBD2 covers 12 bases. The germline V gene encodes CDR1 LGHNA and CDR2 YSLEER. The V and J ends lost 0 bases and 6 bases, in that order; junction bases with no gene match: 9. The CDR3 totals 17 residues. The CDR3 loop reads CASSQDWRLAGAGEQYF. The CDR3 coding sequence is TGCGCCAGCAGCCAAGATTGGAGACTAGCGGGAGCGGGCGAGCAGTACTTC.

This clone was counted a few times. This chain joins TRBV9 and TRBJ2-1, with a possible D match to TRBD2 (7 bases). The CDR3 spans 16 residues. The ends were cut back, 0 bases at V and 10 bases at J, with 20 bases in the middle. Per the germline V gene, CDR1 is SGDLS and CDR2 is YYNGEE. This chain's CDR3 is CASSVDLGGGQEEQFF. For the CDR3, the DNA is TGTGCCAGCAGCGTAGATCTGGGGGGGGGCCAAGAGGAGCAGTTCTTC. Combining the CDR3 with reference TRBV9 and TRBJ2-1 gives the whole variable domain DSGVTQTPKHLITATGQRVTLRCSPRSGDLSVYWYQQSLDQGLQFLIQYYNGEERAKGNILERFSAQQFPDLHSELNLSSLELGDSALYFCASSVDLGGGQEEQFFGPGTRLTVL.

The J gene is TRBJ1-4, the V gene TRBV7-9, with 7 bases lining up with TRBD1. The V and J ends lost 3 bases and 5 bases, in that order; junction bases with no gene match: 6. The CDR3 covers 15 residues. CDR1 and CDR2 (germline): SEHNR, FQNEAQ (reference sequence). In nucleotides, the CDR3 is TGTGCCAGCAGCTTTACAGGGGATGCCAATGAAAAACTGTTTTTT. Encoded protein: CASSFTGDANEKLFF.

The chain couples TRBV4-2 to TRBJ2-3, with 12 nucleotides matching TRBD2. The CDR3 sequence is 18 residues long. V was clipped by 6 bases and J by 1 base; unmatched bases: 11. Germline CDR1 LGHNA, CDR2 YNFKEQ. The DNA of the CDR3 is TGTGCCAGCAGTCAAAGGGCTAGCGGGAGGGCTCGCACAGATACGCAGTATTTT. The encoded protein is CASSQRASGRARTDTQYF.

This clone was detected only once. This chain joins TRBV18 and TRBJ2-7; the D is unclear. CDR1 is KGHSH and CDR2 is LQKENI in the germline V gene. V lost 2 bases to trimming and J lost 2 bases, with 7 bases between them. The CDR3 contains 13 residues. CDR3 DNA sequence: TGTGCCAGCTCACCAAGCTCGACCTACGAGCAGTACTTC. Protein: CASSPSSTYEQYF.

This clone was seen once. The gene calls are TRBV5-5 and TRBJ2-7; 9 bases match TRBD1. The CDR3 extends over 14 amino acids. Germline assignment: CDR1 SGHKS and CDR2 YYEKEE (reference sequence). The J segment lost 5 bases and the V segment lost 4 bases, leaving 7 bases of the junction unmatched. This chain's CDR3 is CASSLGQGYDEQYF. The CDR3 DNA is TGTGCCAGCAGCCTGGGACAGGGCTACGACGAGCAGTACTTC.

This clone was detected only once. The genes are TRBV6-1 and TRBJ1-2, with 7 bases matching TRBD1. Germline loops: CDR1 MNHNS, CDR2 SASEGT. The CDR3 contains 14 residues. The junction had 10 bases not matched to a gene; V was cut back by 8 bases and J by 4 bases. Written as DNA, the CDR3 is TGTGCCAGCGCCAGAGACAGGGCTGCCTATGGCTACACCTTC. Its protein is CASARDRAAYGYTF.

V and J are TRBV30 and TRBJ1-3; D perhaps matches TRBD1 (5 bases). The CDR3 spans 15 residues. The V gene lost 1 base and the J gene lost 0 bases, with 10 bases spanning the gap. Germline values: CDR1 GTSNPN, CDR2 SVGIG (reference sequence). As DNA, the CDR3 is TGTGCCTGGAGTGCAGGGATAGGCTCTGGAAACACCATATATTTT. This sequence encodes CAWSAGIGSGNTIYF.

This chain connects TRBV7-3 to TRBJ2-3, with 9 bases fitting TRBD2. Germline lookup yields CDR1 SGHTA and CDR2 FQGTGA. The V gene end was trimmed by 5 bases and the J gene end by 2 bases; junction bases not matched to a gene: 5. CDR3 size: 15 residues. The CDR3 is CASSPLAGVTDTQYF. DNA of the CDR3: TGTGCCAGCAGCCCCTTAGCGGGAGTCACAGATACGCAGTATTTT.

The rearrangement uses TRBV30 and TRBJ1-5; 7 nucleotides line up with TRBD1. The CDR3 is 18 residues long. V lost 2 bases to trimming and J lost 0 bases; unmatched junction nucleotides: 13. CDR1 and CDR2 from the germline V gene are GTSNPN and SVGIG (reference sequence). CDR3 protein: CAWSSPGQRKYSNQPQHF. The CDR3, as DNA: TGTGCCTGGAGTTCTCCGGGACAGAGAAAATATAGCAATCAGCCCCAGCATTTT.

Here the CDR3 reads CASSLVGGDGYTF. CDR3 sequence (DNA): TGTGCCAGCAGCTTAGTAGGGGGGGATGGCTACACCTTC. The chain joins TRBV7-2 to TRBJ1-2; the D gene is possibly TRBD1 (6 bases). CDR1 is SGHTA, CDR2 FQGNSA, per germline. The V end lost 1 base, the J end lost 6 bases, and 9 bases lay between the germline ends. This CDR3 comprises 13 residues.